This TCR beta chain was sequenced during a study of blood T cell repertoires in COVID-19. Study at large: Both acute and convalescent COVID-19 samples were obtained from the United States, Italy and Spain.

The V segment lost 2 bases and the J segment 4 bases; nucleotides outside the gene matches: 9. The germline V gene has CDR1 SGDLS and CDR2 YYNGEE. The CDR3 sequence is 16 residues long. How the authors handled the data: By means of reference gene primer amplification, nucleated cell counts were estimated. Generated by immunoSEQ multiplex PCR, the TCRdb table keeps only in-frame clones and is missing some. Clone size and V and J calls were adopted from that table, with D and trimming inferred from the DNA. This sample has roughly 190,000 clones, with roughly 84% found just once. During the 2 weeks before they entered the study, exposed participants had met someone with a PCR-confirmed or clinician-diagnosed COVID-19 case.

The chain is built from TRBV9 and TRBJ1-1; the match to TRBD1 covers 9 bases. The sequenced sample was PBMCs or T cells enriched from blood (not recorded which). The clonotype originates from a woman in her thirties who had been exposed to COVID-19. CDR3 residues: CASSVGTGTLLTEAFF. The CDR3 nucleotides read TGTGCCAGCAGCGTGGGGACAGGGACTTTGCTCACTGAAGCTTTCTTT.